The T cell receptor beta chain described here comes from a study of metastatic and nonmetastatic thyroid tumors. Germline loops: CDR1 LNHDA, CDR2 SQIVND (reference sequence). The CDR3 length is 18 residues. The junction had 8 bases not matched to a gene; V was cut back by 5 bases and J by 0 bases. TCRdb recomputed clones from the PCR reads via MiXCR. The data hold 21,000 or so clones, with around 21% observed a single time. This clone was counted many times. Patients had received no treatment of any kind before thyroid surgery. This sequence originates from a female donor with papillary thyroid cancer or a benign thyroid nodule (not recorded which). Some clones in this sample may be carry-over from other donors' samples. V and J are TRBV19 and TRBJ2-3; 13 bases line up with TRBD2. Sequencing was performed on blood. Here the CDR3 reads CASSGGTSGTPSTDTQYF. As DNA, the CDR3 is TGTGCCAGTAGTGGCGGGACTAGCGGGACCCCTAGCACAGATACGCAGTATTTT.